This TCR beta chain was retrieved from a study of blood T cell repertoires in COVID-19 (dated by TCRdb to about 2020). As for the study more broadly: Samples covering the acute and convalescent phases of COVID-19 were provided by collaborators in the United States, Italy and Spain. The prospective study material was composed of cDNA or gDNA derived from T cells, B-cell-depleted T cells, or PBMCs. Subjects who had been exposed to COVID-19, were actively infected with it, or had recovered from it provided the deeply sampled blood TCRbeta repertoires that made up the dataset. The repertoires were made available in a free public database intended to serve as a resource for research on the immune response to SARS-CoV-2. The samples were drawn from the first 160 participants of the ongoing ImmuneRACE study and from 950 to 1,500 subjects provided by 6 global collaborators. Nearly every sample came with metadata listing a de-identified subject ID, COVID-19 status, age in years and sex. HLA class I and class II types, where available, came from metadata supplied by the sample provider rather than from assay-based typing. Paper-wide results and their limitations: How much clinical and demographic metadata was included differed by source and by participant, and the metadata was provided uncurated.

Participants in the prospective study were enrolled through a virtual design, were aged about 18 to 90 years, and lived in approximately 24 United States geographic areas. In the prospective study, participants were assigned to cohorts based on the clinical history participants reported in a screening survey and a study questionnaire. In the prospective study, whole blood, serum and a nasopharyngeal or oropharyngeal swab were collected from each participant by mobile phlebotomists. Over an approximately 2-month period, participants in the prospective study had the option of providing additional blood draws and questionnaires. Before DNA extraction, blood samples from the prospective study were shipped at room temperature or frozen. CDR1 and CDR2 are drawn from the germline V gene: KGHDR, SFDVKD. The junction shows trimming of 4 bases on V and 4 bases on J, plus 6 bases between the germline ends. There are 12 amino acids in the CDR3, from cysteine to phenylalanine inclusive. Kept here is only the CDR3 DNA, which spans 36 bases and is read in frame from base 1.

TCRbeta CDR3 regions were amplified from genomic DNA using the immunoSEQ Assay, a bias-controlled multiplex PCR. The source study handled its data this way. The number of nucleated cells in each sample was estimated by amplification of reference gene primers within the assay. Sequence reads were collapsed and filtered to measure the absolute abundance of every unique TCRbeta CDR3 rearrangement. For each sample, productive Simpson clonality was calculated as the square root of Simpson's diversity index over productive rearrangements. Held by TCRdb, this immuneACCESS table contains in-frame sequences only and omits some clones. Under half of the omission traces to an unresolved V gene where checked; the cause of the rest is unknown. That table furnishes V, J and clone size, whereas the DNA furnished D and trimming. Recorded for this sample are 200,000 to 300,000 clones; around 88% of them occurred a single time. The biggest ten clones account for 1.2% of the sample.

Points on this clone: The specificity of this receptor is unknown. No base quality values were provided; no much bigger clone lies one nucleotide off.

This chain is built from TRBV24-1 and TRBJ1-2; TRBD1 might be the D gene, on 6 matching bases. The TCR sequence derives from a woman between 40 and 55 years old with acute COVID-19. Sequences were obtained from PBMCs or T cells enriched from blood (not recorded which). In nucleotides, the sequence is TGTGCCACCAGTGAAGGGGGCTATGGCTACACCTTC. It encodes CATSEGGYGYTF.